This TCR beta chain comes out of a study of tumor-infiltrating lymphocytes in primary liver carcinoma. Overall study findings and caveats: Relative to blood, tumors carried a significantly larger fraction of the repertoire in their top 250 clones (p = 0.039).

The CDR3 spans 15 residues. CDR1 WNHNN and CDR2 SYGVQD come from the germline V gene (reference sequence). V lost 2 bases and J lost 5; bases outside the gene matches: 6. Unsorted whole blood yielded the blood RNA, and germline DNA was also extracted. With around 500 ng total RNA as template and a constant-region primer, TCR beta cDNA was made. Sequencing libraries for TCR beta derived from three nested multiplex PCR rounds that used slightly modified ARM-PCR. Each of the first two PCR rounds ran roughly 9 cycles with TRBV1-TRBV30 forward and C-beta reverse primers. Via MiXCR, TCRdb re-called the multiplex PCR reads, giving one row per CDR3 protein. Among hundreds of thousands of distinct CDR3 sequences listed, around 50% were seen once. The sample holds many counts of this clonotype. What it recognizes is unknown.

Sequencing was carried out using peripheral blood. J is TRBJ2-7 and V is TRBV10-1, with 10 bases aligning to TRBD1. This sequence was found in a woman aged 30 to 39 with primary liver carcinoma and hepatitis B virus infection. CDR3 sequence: CASSETGTGVNEQYF. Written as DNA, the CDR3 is TGCGCCAGCAGTGAGACCGGGACAGGGGTCAACGAGCAGTACTTC.